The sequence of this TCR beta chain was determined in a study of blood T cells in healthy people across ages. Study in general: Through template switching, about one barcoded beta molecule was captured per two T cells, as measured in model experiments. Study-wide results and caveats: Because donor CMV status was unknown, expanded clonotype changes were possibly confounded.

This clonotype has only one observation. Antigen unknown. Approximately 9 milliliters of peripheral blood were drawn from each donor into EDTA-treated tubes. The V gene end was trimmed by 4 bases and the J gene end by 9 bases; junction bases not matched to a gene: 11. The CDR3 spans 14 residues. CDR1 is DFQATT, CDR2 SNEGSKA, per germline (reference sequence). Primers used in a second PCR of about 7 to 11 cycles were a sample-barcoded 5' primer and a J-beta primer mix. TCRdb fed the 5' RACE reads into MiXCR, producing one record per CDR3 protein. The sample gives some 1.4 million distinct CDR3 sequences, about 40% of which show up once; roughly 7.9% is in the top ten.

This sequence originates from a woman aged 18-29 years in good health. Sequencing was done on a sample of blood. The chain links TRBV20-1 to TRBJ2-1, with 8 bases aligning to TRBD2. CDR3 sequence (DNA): TGCAGTGCTATGCCCCCGGGGGGGGCCGTTGAGCAGTTCTTC. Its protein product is CSAMPPGGAVEQFF.